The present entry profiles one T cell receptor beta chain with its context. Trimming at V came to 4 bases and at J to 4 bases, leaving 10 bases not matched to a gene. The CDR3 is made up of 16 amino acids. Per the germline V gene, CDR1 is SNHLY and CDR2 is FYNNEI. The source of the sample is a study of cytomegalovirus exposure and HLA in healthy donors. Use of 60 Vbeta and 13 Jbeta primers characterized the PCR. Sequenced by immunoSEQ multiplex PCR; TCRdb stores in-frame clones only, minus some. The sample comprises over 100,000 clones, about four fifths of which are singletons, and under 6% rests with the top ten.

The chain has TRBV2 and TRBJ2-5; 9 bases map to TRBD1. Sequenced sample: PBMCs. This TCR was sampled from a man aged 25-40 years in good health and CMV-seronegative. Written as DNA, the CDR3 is TGTGCCAGCAGTGCCCACAGGGGGCGCCCCGGAGAGACCCAGTACTTC. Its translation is CASSAHRGRPGETQYF.